This T cell receptor beta chain was found in a study of blood T cell repertoires in COVID-19. In regard to this clone: An end of the junction differs from the germline gene, which may be a read error.

The CDR3 is 11 amino acids. Germline-derived CDR1 and CDR2 are DFQATT and SNEGSKA (reference sequence). The authors' processing: Amplification of reference gene primers was used by the study to estimate nucleated cell counts. Sequencing used immunoSEQ multiplex PCR; TCRdb keeps in-frame clones, though not all of them. That table is the source of V, J and clone size, and D and trimming were worked out from the DNA. The profile shows about 240,000 clones, around 88% of them singletons. Material for sequencing was peripheral blood. The clonotype originates from a man older than 75 with acute or convalescent COVID-19. J is TRBJ2-7 and V is TRBV20-1; D may be TRBD2 (7 bases). CDR3 loop: CIGGGDYEQYF. The CDR3 DNA follows: TGTATAGGGGGAGGGGACTACGAGCAGTACTTC.